These 18 T cell receptor beta chains share one sample of origin, sequenced in a study of PD-1 blockade in classical Hodgkin lymphoma (dated by TCRdb to 2018 to 2021). Preparation of the library involved the immunoSEQ multiplex PCR assay. The immuneACCESS repertoire file appears here via TCRdb, limited to in-frame rearrangements. These files lack a portion of the clones; in checked studies, under half of the deficit traces to unresolved V genes, and the cause of the others is not known. The sample contains 40,000 to 65,000 clones, approximately 81% of them found a single time. The top ten constitute 15% to 20% of the sample. Reading the label with the study, this specimen's time point is: cycle 1 day 1 (C1D1), immediately before nivolumab initiation. Every trial patient had relapsed following autologous stem cell transplantation, and prior brentuximab vedotin exposure was what differed among cohorts A, B and C.

Sample: peripheral blood mononuclear cells (PBMCs), taken at baseline. These receptors came from a human donor with classical Hodgkin lymphoma.

The gene calls are TRBV28 and TRBJ2-2; 10 nucleotides agree with TRBD2. Germline lookup yields CDR1 MDHEN and CDR2 SYDVKM. The CDR3 loop spans 16 amino acids. V shed 3 bases and J 6 bases; nucleotides not matched to a gene: 7. CDR3 sequence: CASSFTSGAGPGELFF. CDR3 in DNA: TGTGCCAGCAGTTTCACTAGCGGGGCGGGGCCCGGGGAGCTGTTTTTT.

V is TRBV3-2 and J is TRBJ1-2. TRBV3-2 is reported as a pseudogene. The CDR3 has 9 residues. The CDR3 DNA is TGTGCCAGCAGCCTTCAATCCCTCTTT. Encoded protein: CASSLQSLF.

CDR3 DNA: TGTGCCAGCAGCTTGTACCAAGAGACCCAGTACTTC. Encoded protein: CASSLYQETQYF. The gene calls are TRBV7-6 and TRBJ2-5; the D is unclear. V was pared by 3 bases and J by 0 bases, with 2 bases between. Germline V gene data show CDR1 as SGHVS and CDR2 as FNYEAQ. The CDR3 sequence is 12 residues long.

The chain employs TRBV9 and TRBJ2-1, with D maybe TRBD1 (5 bases). This CDR3 spans 16 amino acids. The V gene lost 3 bases and the J gene lost 8 bases, with 21 bases spanning the gap. Per germline, CDR1 SGDLS and CDR2 YYNGEE. CDR3 loop: CASSDPTAPRWDEQFF. The CDR3 DNA sequence: TGTGCCAGCAGCGACCCGACAGCGCCGCGGTGGGATGAGCAGTTCTTC.

This clone was seen once. V gene TRBV7-8 combines with J gene TRBJ1-2; 8 bases are shared with TRBD1. With V trimmed by 5 bases and J by 2 bases, 7 bases remained unmatched. The CDR3 totals 15 residues. The germline gives CDR1 SGHVS, CDR2 FQNEAQ. DNA for the CDR3: TGTGCCAGCAGCCCGGACAGGGCGCCGAACTATGGCTACACCTTC. Amino acids: CASSPDRAPNYGYTF.

The CDR3 loop reads CASRGAGRGSYNEQFF. As DNA, the CDR3 is TGTGCCAGCAGGGGGGCAGGGCGGGGCTCCTACAATGAGCAGTTCTTC. The rearrangement joins TRBV28 to TRBJ2-1; D might be TRBD1 or TRBD2, each matching 6 bases. The CDR3 extends over 16 amino acids. Trimming stripped 6 bases from V and 0 bases from J, with 15 bases between. The V gene's germline CDR1 is MDHEN and CDR2 SYDVKM. The full variable domain, in which reference TRBV28 and TRBJ2-1 provide the parts outside the CDR3, is DVKVTQSSRYLVKRTGEKVFLECVQDMDHENMFWYRQDPGLGLRLIYFSYDVKMKEKGDIPEGYSVSREKKERFSLILESASTNQTSMYLCASRGAGRGSYNEQFFGPGTRLTVL.

The rearrangement uses TRBV9 and TRBJ2-1; D is undetermined. The CDR3 spans 11 residues. Trimming took 0 bases from V and 9 from J, leaving 4 bases between them. Germline-derived CDR1 and CDR2 are SGDLS and YYNGEE. For the CDR3, the DNA is TGTGCCAGCAGCGTAGCTTTTGAGCAGTTCTTC. Protein: CASSVAFEQFF. Full variable domain (outside the CDR3, taken from reference TRBV9 and TRBJ2-1): DSGVTQTPKHLITATGQRVTLRCSPRSGDLSVYWYQQSLDQGLQFLIQYYNGEERAKGNILERFSAQQFPDLHSELNLSSLELGDSALYFCASSVAFEQFFGPGTRLTVL.

The chain is built from TRBV19 and TRBJ2-1; 9 bases are shared with TRBD2. CDR3 length: 16 residues. Losses at the gene ends were 3 bases for V and 4 bases for J; bases not matched to a gene: 7. Germline loops: CDR1 LNHDA, CDR2 SQIVND (reference sequence). The CDR3 loop reads CASSMGSGRFYNEQFF. The DNA of the CDR3 is TGTGCCAGTAGTATGGGCAGCGGGAGGTTTTACAATGAGCAGTTCTTC.

The V call is TRBV2, the J call TRBJ1-2; no clear D gene. CDR1 and CDR2 from the germline V gene are SNHLY and FYNNEI. The CDR3 totals 13 residues. V lost 1 base to trimming and J lost 4 bases, with 7 bases between them. The CDR3 DNA reads as TGTGCCAGCAGTGAAGGCCAGGTCTATGGCTACACCTTC. Translating it yields CASSEGQVYGYTF.

The rearrangement joins TRBV30 to TRBJ2-7; D is unclear. The V gene's germline CDR1 is GTSNPN and CDR2 SVGIG (reference sequence). CDR3 length: 13 residues. V was cut by 0 bases and J by 6 bases, with 12 bases left in between. The CDR3 bases are TGTGCCTGGAGTGTATGGGGTCCTGGCGAGCAGTACTTC. It specifies CAWSVWGPGEQYF.

The DNA for the CDR3 is TGTGCCAGCAGCTCATTATACCTAGCGGGAGGGATAGCCGCCAATGAGCAGTTCTTC. Protein sequence: CASSSLYLAGGIAANEQFF. The chain links TRBV5-4 to TRBJ2-1; 12 nucleotides match TRBD2. Per the germline V gene, CDR1 is SGHNT and CDR2 is YYREEE (reference sequence). The CDR3 has 19 amino acids. V lost 3 bases to trimming and J lost 6 bases; unmatched junction nucleotides: 16.

This chain uses TRBV7-9 with TRBJ2-1, with 10 bases that match TRBD1. The ends lost 10 bases at V and 0 bases at J; junction bases unmatched: 6. The CDR3 covers 15 residues. Germline CDR1 reads SEHNR; CDR2 reads FQNEAQ (reference sequence). The CDR3 sequence: CATGTGVSSYNEQFF. CDR3 nucleotide sequence: TGTGCCACGGGGACAGGGGTTTCCTCCTACAATGAGCAGTTCTTC.

A single count supports this clone. This rearrangement joins TRBV4-3 to TRBJ2-1; 9 bases agree with TRBD2. CDR3 length: 18 residues. Trimming removed 1 base from V and 4 bases from J; junction bases left unmatched: 11. Germline loops: CDR1 LGHNA, CDR2 YSLEER. CDR3 coding DNA: TGCGCCAGCAGCCAAGTTATGGCTAGCGGGACCTATTACAATGAGCAGTTCTTC. As protein: CASSQVMASGTYYNEQFF.

V and J are TRBV10-3 and TRBJ1-2; D not certain. The CDR3 covers 14 residues. Germline V gene sequence: CDR1 ENHRY, CDR2 SYGVKD. V was clipped by 0 bases and J by 3 bases, with 8 bases between them. The CDR3 DNA is TGTGCCATCAGTGAGTCGGATCTCTACTATGGCTACACCTTC. Its translation is CAISESDLYYGYTF.

Only a few counts were recorded for this clone. This sequence joins TRBV7-9 and TRBJ2-1; D is tentatively TRBD1 or TRBD2 (5 bases each). Trimming took off 0 bases at V and 7 bases at J, with 10 bases between the two ends. Germline V lookup: CDR1 SEHNR, CDR2 FQNEAQ (reference sequence). The CDR3 spans 14 residues. The DNA for the CDR3 is TGTGCCAGCAGCTTAGCCGGGGCTTGGAATGAGCAGTTCTTC. It encodes CASSLAGAWNEQFF.

V gene TRBV6-6 combines with J gene TRBJ1-5, with 8 positions matching TRBD1. This CDR3 region has 16 residues. The junction had 14 bases not matched to a gene; V was cut back by 7 bases and J by 6 bases. Looked up from germline, CDR1 is MNHNY and CDR2 is SVGAGI (reference sequence). The CDR3 loop is CASTPPGQGGGQPQHF. CDR3 DNA: TGTGCCAGCACTCCCCCCGGACAGGGTGGGGGTCAGCCCCAGCATTTT.

The chain carries TRBV6-5 and TRBJ2-1; TRBD2 aligns across 13 bases. Germline V lookup: CDR1 MNHEY, CDR2 SVGAGI. Germline trimming cut 0 bases from V and 8 bases from J; bases unmatched to any gene: 4. This CDR3 has 16 residues. CDR3 coding DNA: TGTGCCAGCAGTTACTCACTAGCGGGAGGGAATCATGAGCAGTTCTTC. Its translation: CASSYSLAGGNHEQFF.

The V call is TRBV7-6, the J call TRBJ2-3; 8 bases match TRBD2. V lost 5 bases, J lost 3 bases, and 10 bases stayed unmatched. This CDR3 comprises 16 residues. Germline V lookup: CDR1 SGHVS, CDR2 FNYEAQ. DNA for the CDR3: TGTGCCAGCAGCCCCACCGGGGGGGGCCTTACAGATACGCAGTATTTT. It yields the protein CASSPTGGGLTDTQYF.